The clone carrying this T cell receptor (beta chain) appeared once. J lost 4 bases, V lost 5 bases, and 7 bases had no gene match. The length of the CDR3 is 14 residues. Germline V lookup: CDR1 MNHEY, CDR2 SVGAGI. Time point here: pretreatment peripheral blood. Here immunoSEQ multiplex PCR was the method, and the copy in TCRdb shows in-frame clones only, minus some. The repertoire holds about 87,000 clones, about 83% seen once, with approximately 2.1% in the top ten. These data are taken from a study of PD-L1 blockade in urothelial cancer. The source was PBMCs, collected around atezolizumab (anti-PD-L1) treatment. The rearrangement uses TRBV6-5 and TRBJ2-7; TRBD2 matches at 8 bases. This clonotype originated in a man aged 60 to 69 with urothelial cancer. The CDR3 loop reads CASSPVLAGYEQYF. The CDR3 nucleotides are TGTGCCAGCAGTCCGGTCCTAGCGGGTTACGAGCAGTACTTC.